A selection of T cell receptor beta chains follows, all from one sample in a study of cytomegalovirus exposure and HLA in healthy donors. TCRdb keeps only in-frame clones here, not all; method: immunoSEQ multiplex PCR. This table has some 130,000 clones, around 73% appearing once. The sample comprised PBMCs. The origin of the receptors is a female donor in good health and CMV-seronegative. Each CDR3 is given with its conserved first and last residue. A D gene is named only where the DNA matches it firmly. Only part of the rows carry a size: once, few, many, or a class if the clone is expanded.

D: TRBD1
V: TRBV11-2
J: TRBJ2-7
size: NA
CDR3: CASSSTGTVVSYEQYF
DNA: TGTGCCAGCAGCTCGACCGGGACAGTAGTATCCTACGAGCAGTACTTC

D: TRBD2
V: TRBV19
J: TRBJ2-7
size: NA
CDR3: CASRMSGTFSYEQYF
DNA: TGTGCCAGTAGAATGAGCGGGACGTTCTCCTACGAGCAGTACTTC

D: NA
V: TRBV6-1
J: TRBJ2-1
size: NA
CDR3: CASSELDISVYNEQFF
DNA: TGTGCCAGCAGTGAACTTGACATATCGGTGTACAATGAGCAGTTCTTC

D: TRBD1
V: TRBV10-3
J: TRBJ2-5
size: NA
CDR3: CAISELQGAGETQYF
DNA: TGTGCCATCAGTGAGTTACAGGGGGCGGGCGAGACCCAGTACTTC

D: TRBD2
V: TRBV7-3
J: TRBJ2-1
size: NA
CDR3: CASSPGLAGMDEQFF
DNA: TGTGCCAGCAGCCCTGGTCTAGCGGGAATGGATGAGCAGTTCTTC

D: NA
V: TRBV5-8
J: TRBJ1-3
size: NA
CDR3: CASSGGTGSGNTIYF
DNA: TGTGCCAGCAGCGGGGGGACGGGCTCTGGAAACACCATATATTTT

D: TRBD1
V: TRBV2
J: TRBJ2-2
size: few
CDR3: CASSPGQGAKGELFF
DNA: TGTGCCAGCAGTCCTGGACAGGGCGCGAAGGGGGAGCTGTTTTTT

D: TRBD2
V: TRBV6-1
J: TRBJ2-1
size: few
CDR3: CASNRGGSSYNEQFF
DNA: TGTGCCAGCAACCGGGGCGGGAGCTCCTACAATGAGCAGTTCTTC

D: NA
V: TRBV27
J: TRBJ1-1
size: NA
CDR3: CASSLSNSLNTEAFF
DNA: TGTGCCAGCAGTTTATCAAACAGTTTGAACACTGAAGCTTTCTTT

D: NA
V: TRBV6-6
J: TRBJ1-1
size: NA
CDR3: CASRGTNTEAFF
DNA: TGTGCCAGCAGGGGGACAAACACTGAAGCTTTCTTT

D: NA
V: TRBV9
J: TRBJ1-1
size: once
CDR3: CASSGGGVSTEAFF
DNA: TGTGCCAGCAGCGGTGGAGGGGTGTCCACTGAAGCTTTCTTT

D: TRBD2
V: TRBV6-5
J: TRBJ2-1
size: once
CDR3: CASSLTSGSYNEQFF
DNA: TGTGCCAGCAGTTTGACTAGCGGGAGCTACAATGAGCAGTTCTTC

D: TRBD1
V: TRBV5-1
J: TRBJ2-7
size: once
CDR3: CASSRDRDHEQYF
DNA: TGCGCCAGCAGCAGGGACAGGGACCACGAGCAGTACTTC

D: TRBD1
V: TRBV27
J: TRBJ2-7
size: NA
CDR3: CASSSPATGGSYEQYF
DNA: TGTGCCAGCAGTTCCCCGGCGACAGGGGGTTCCTACGAGCAGTACTTC

D: TRBD2
V: TRBV4-1
J: TRBJ2-7
size: NA
CDR3: CASSQVRGDEQYF
DNA: TGCGCCAGCAGCCAAGTCCGGGGGGACGAGCAGTACTTC

D: TRBD2
V: TRBV4-3
J: TRBJ2-7
size: NA
CDR3: CASSLGELASTYEQYF
DNA: TGCGCCAGCAGCCTTGGGGAACTAGCGAGTACCTACGAGCAGTACTTC

D: NA
V: TRBV7-9
J: TRBJ1-1
size: NA
CDR3: CASSFSSNTEAFF
DNA: TGTGCCAGCAGCTTTTCCTCGAACACTGAAGCTTTCTTT

D: NA
V: TRBV4-1
J: TRBJ1-2
size: NA
CDR3: CASSQVAGALSYGYTF
DNA: TGCGCCAGCAGCCAAGTCGCGGGAGCCCTCAGCTATGGCTACACCTTC

D: TRBD1
V: TRBV13
J: TRBJ2-7
size: NA
CDR3: CASSPTGQGAYEQYF
DNA: TGTGCCAGCAGCCCGACGGGACAGGGCGCCTACGAGCAGTACTTC

D: NA
V: TRBV27
J: TRBJ2-1
size: NA
CDR3: CASSKDSYTGDEQFF
DNA: TGTGCCAGCAGTAAGGACAGTTACACTGGGGATGAGCAGTTCTTC

D: NA
V: TRBV18
J: TRBJ1-5
size: NA
CDR3: CASSPGQEQPQHF
DNA: TGTGCCAGCTCACCAGGGCAAGAACAGCCCCAGCATTTT

D: NA
V: TRBV19
J: TRBJ1-4
size: NA
CDR3: CASSVGAGATNEKLFF
DNA: TGTGCCAGTAGTGTTGGCGCGGGAGCAACTAATGAAAAACTGTTTTTT

D: NA
V: TRBV27
J: TRBJ1-4
size: few
CDR3: CASSFSRGTNEKLFF
DNA: TGTGCCAGCAGTTTTTCGCGGGGCACTAATGAAAAACTGTTTTTT

D: TRBD1
V: TRBV27
J: TRBJ2-5
size: NA
CDR3: CASSFGTGGETQYF
DNA: TGTGCCAGCAGTTTTGGGACAGGGGGAGAGACCCAGTACTTC

D: TRBD1
V: TRBV7-2
J: TRBJ1-4
size: NA
CDR3: CASSLEVFGTDEKLFF
DNA: TGTGCCAGCAGCTTAGAGGTCTTCGGGACAGATGAAAAACTGTTTTTT

D: NA
V: TRBV9
J: TRBJ2-2
size: few
CDR3: CASNSQGNTGELFF
DNA: TGTGCCAGCAACTCACAGGGTAACACCGGGGAGCTGTTTTTT

D: NA
V: TRBV27
J: TRBJ1-4
size: once
CDR3: CASSFEGSAKLFF
DNA: TGTGCCAGCAGTTTTGAGGGCTCGGCAAAACTGTTTTTT

D: NA
V: TRBV6-4
J: TRBJ2-2
size: NA
CDR3: CAPREGEGLDTGELFF
DNA: TGTGCCCCCCGCGAGGGGGAGGGCCTCGACACCGGGGAGCTGTTTTTT

D: NA
V: TRBV19
J: TRBJ2-7
size: NA
CDR3: CASSIRQGSSEQYF
DNA: TGTGCCAGTAGTATTCGGCAGGGGAGCAGCGAGCAGTACTTC

D: TRBD2
V: TRBV6-5
J: TRBJ2-1
size: NA
CDR3: CASRSGLAVNEQFF
DNA: TGTGCCAGCAGATCCGGACTAGCGGTAAATGAGCAGTTCTTC

D: TRBD2
V: TRBV4-3
J: TRBJ2-1
size: NA
CDR3: CASSPGLVDYYNEQFF
DNA: TGCGCCAGCAGCCCCGGACTAGTGGATTACTACAATGAGCAGTTCTTC

D: TRBD2
V: TRBV7-9
J: TRBJ2-7
size: NA
CDR3: CSSSLDHSGRGSYEQYF
DNA: TGTTCCAGCAGCTTAGACCATAGCGGGAGAGGCTCCTACGAGCAGTACTTC

D: TRBD1
V: TRBV28
J: TRBJ1-1
size: NA
CDR3: CASSFWAGGEIAEAFF
DNA: TGTGCCAGCAGTTTTTGGGCAGGGGGAGAGATAGCTGAAGCTTTCTTT

D: TRBD1
V: TRBV5-1
J: TRBJ2-7
size: NA
CDR3: CASSPRTGGYEQYF
DNA: TGCGCCAGCAGCCCCCGGACAGGGGGCTACGAGCAGTACTTC

D: TRBD2
V: TRBV19
J: TRBJ2-3
size: NA
CDR3: CASNSREGTDTQYF
DNA: TGTGCCAGTAATTCGCGGGAGGGGACAGATACGCAGTATTTT

D: TRBD1
V: TRBV19
J: TRBJ1-4
size: few
CDR3: CASTGQGTTTNEKLFF
DNA: TGTGCCAGTACTGGACAGGGGACCACAACTAATGAAAAACTGTTTTTT

D: TRBD2
V: TRBV2
J: TRBJ2-3
size: NA
CDR3: CASREREGRDTQYF
DNA: TGTGCCAGCAGAGAGCGGGAGGGCCGGGATACGCAGTATTTT